This T cell receptor (beta chain) comes out of a study of blood T cell repertoires in COVID-19. Across the study: From the United States, Italy and Spain came samples of acute and convalescent COVID-19. PBMCs, B-cell-depleted T cells, or T cells were the source of the cDNA or gDNA that made up the material.

Trimming cost V 3 bases and J 2 bases, with 16 bases left between them. This CDR3 spans 17 amino acids. Germline lookup yields CDR1 LGHDT and CDR2 YNNKEL (reference sequence). Original analysis: It was from reference gene primer amplification that nucleated cell counts were estimated. Profiled with immunoSEQ multiplex PCR; TCRdb holds only in-frame clones, not every one. The DNA was the basis for D and trimming; V, J and clone size are from that table. The table includes 80,000 or so clones, 82% detected once. J is TRBJ2-2 and V is TRBV3-1 (or the pseudogene TRBV3-2), with D tentatively TRBD2 (6 bases). This sequence originates from a woman aged 70-85 years with acute or convalescent COVID-19. Sequences were obtained from peripheral blood. CDR3 sequence reads: CASSHLVGRANTGELFF. The CDR3 DNA follows: TGTGCCAGCAGCCATCTAGTCGGGAGAGCCAACACCGGGGAGCTGTTTTTT.